A single sample is the source of the 25 T cell receptor beta chains below, sequenced in a study of vaccination and CD4 T cells after COVID-19 (dated by TCRdb to the early 2020s). The library came from PCR. The sample was run on an Illumina iSeq 100. TCR sequencing of DNA from cultured CD4+ T cells used the Oncomine TCR Beta short-read assay at the Johns Hopkins FTIC core. Starting from the raw public reads, TCRdb applied fastp trimming at Q25, assembled clones with MiXCR and retained in-frame beta chains. Under each unique CDR3 protein, matching rows form one entry showing the most common genes and DNA. Present in this sample are 17,000 or so distinct CDR3 sequences, approximately 40% of which were seen just once. 6.5% to 9% of the sample goes to the ten largest clones. For these receptors, no antigen is known. Sample treatment or condition, as interpreted from the label and publication: roughly 11-day PBMC culture with coronavirus spike peptide pools or control peptides (ViraFEST assay).

The sample consisted of CD4+ T cells from blood, cultured in vitro. The source is a human donor who had recovered from COVID-19.

This clonotype came up a few times. This chain joins TRBV7-3 and TRBJ2-1; D not certain. This CDR3 is 13 amino acids long. Trimming cost V 0 bases and J 11 bases, with 11 bases left between them. Looked up from germline, CDR1 is SGHTA and CDR2 is FQGTGA. The CDR3 region is CASSLTGRSQQFF. CDR3 bases: TGTGCCAGCAGCTTAACAGGGCGTTCACAGCAGTTCTTC.

Only a few counts were recorded for this clonotype. The rearrangement links TRBV2 to TRBJ2-2; D is possibly TRBD1 (6 bases). Germline CDR1 reads SNHLY; CDR2 reads FYNNEI. V lost 1 base and J 6 bases, leaving 15 bases between the germline ends. This CDR3 has 16 residues. CDR3 residues: CASSEDRAANAGELFF. The CDR3, as DNA: TGTGCCAGCAGTGAAGACAGGGCTGCCAACGCCGGGGAGCTGTTTTTT.

Note on this clonotype: One end of the junction varies from germline; a read error may be responsible. V gene TRBV6-5 combines with J gene TRBJ1-2; 7 positions match TRBD1. From germline, CDR1 is MNHEY and CDR2 SVGAGI. This CDR3 region has 13 residues. This chain's CDR3 is CASSSGQHYGYTF. For the CDR3, the DNA is TGTGCCAGCAGTTCGGGACAGCACTATGGTTACACCTTC.

CDR3 sequence reads: CALLGSYNSPLHF. Written as DNA, the CDR3 is TGTGCCCTTCTGGGCTCCTATAATTCACCCCTCCACTTT. This chain connects TRBV30 to TRBJ1-6; unclear D gene. Germline V CDR1 and CDR2: GTSNPN, SVGIG (reference sequence). Deletions cut 8 bases from V and 0 bases from J, with 8 bases between. The CDR3 has 13 amino acids.

The gene calls are TRBV7-8 and TRBJ2-7; 9 bases are a match to TRBD1. The length of the CDR3 is 15 residues. V shed 5 bases, J shed 3 bases, and the junction held 8 bases outside the gene matches. CDR1 SGHVS and CDR2 FQNEAQ come from the germline V gene. The CDR3 DNA follows: TGTGCCAGCAGCGCTGGACAGGGGATTTTCTACGAGCAGTACTTC. Translated: CASSAGQGIFYEQYF.

This clonotype showed up just once. The chain couples TRBV29-1 to TRBJ1-2; D gene uncertain. The CDR3 has 12 amino acids. Trimming removed 7 bases at V and 3 bases at J, with 12 bases between. Germline V lookup: CDR1 SQVTM, CDR2 ANQGSEA. Here the CDR3 DNA reads TGCAGCGCCGGGGATGACTACTATGGCTACACCTTC. Protein: CSAGDDYYGYTF.

This clonotype has just a few counts. The chain uses TRBV6-5 and TRBJ1-4; weak D call: TRBD1 (5 bases). In germline, CDR1 is MNHEY, CDR2 SVGAGI. This CDR3 is 13 amino acids long. V dropped 4 bases and J dropped 8 bases, with 11 bases sitting between them. CDR3 in DNA: TGTGCCAGCAGTTGGGGCGCCGAAGAAAAACTGTTTTTT. This sequence encodes CASSWGAEEKLFF.

This clonotype was counted only a few times. This chain connects TRBV27 to TRBJ2-2; 8 bases are shared with TRBD2. V lost 3 bases, J lost 6 bases, and 6 bases stayed unmatched. The CDR3 contains 15 residues. The V gene's germline CDR1 is MNHEY and CDR2 SMNVEV (reference sequence). CDR3: CASSFRREASGELFF. In DNA form, the CDR3 reads TGTGCCAGCAGTTTTCGGCGGGAGGCCTCCGGGGAGCTGTTTTTT.

The chain is built from TRBV7-6 and TRBJ2-7; 7 bases match TRBD2. The CDR3 sequence is 15 residues long. CDR1 and CDR2 from the germline V gene are SGHVS and FNYEAQ. Germline trimming cut 1 base from V and 4 bases from J; bases unmatched to any gene: 7. In DNA form, the CDR3 reads TGTGCCAGCAGCTTAGACTCTAGCGGAGCTTACGAGCAGTACTTC. Translating gives CASSLDSSGAYEQYF.

Within the sample, this clonotype is medium-sized (0.01 to 0.1%). The chain links TRBV12-2 to TRBJ2-1; TRBD2, the table's D call, was not compared with the DNA. TRBV12-2 is tagged as a pseudogene. The CDR3 is 15 amino acids. CDR3 bases: TGTGCAAGTCGCGTTCGTGGGCCGCGTTACAATGAGCAGTTCTTC. Translated, it gives CASRVRGPRYNEQFF.

The rearrangement joins TRBV6-2 or TRBV6-3 to TRBJ1-1, with D possibly matching TRBD1 (5 bases). V dropped 6 bases and J dropped 9 bases, with 20 bases sitting between them. There are 14 residues in the CDR3. CDR1 is MNHEY and CDR2 is SVGEGT in the germline V gene. The CDR3 bases are TGTGCCAGCAGCCGCACAGACAGCTACGAGAAAGCTTTCTTT. Protein product: CASSRTDSYEKAFF.

This clonotype has just a few counts. V gene TRBV6-1 combines with J gene TRBJ1-2, with D perhaps TRBD1 (6 bases). There are 12 residues in the CDR3. From germline, CDR1 is MNHNS and CDR2 SASEGT. Trimming left V 2 bases short and J 5 bases short, with 6 bases between. CDR3 in amino acids: CASSETGYGYTF. The CDR3 nucleotides are TGTGCCAGCAGTGAAACAGGGTATGGCTACACCTTC.

This clonotype appeared a few times. The chain combines TRBV7-2 with TRBJ2-1, with 11 nucleotides matching TRBD2. V lost 5 bases, J lost 7 bases, and 10 bases stayed unmatched. The CDR3 runs to 16 residues. The germline V gene encodes CDR1 SGHTA and CDR2 FQGNSA. The CDR3 DNA sequence: TGTGCCAGCAGCCTAACCGGGACTAGCGGTACAAATGAGCAGTTCTTC. Protein product: CASSLTGTSGTNEQFF.

This clonotype turned up a few times. The rearrangement uses TRBV7-9 and TRBJ2-2, with D perhaps TRBD2 (5 bases). Germline V lookup: CDR1 SEHNR, CDR2 FQNEAQ (reference sequence). The CDR3 is 16 amino acids. Trimming pared 6 bases from V and 0 bases from J, leaving 14 bases between. The CDR3 region is CASRARWESNTGELFF. In DNA, the CDR3 is TGTGCCAGCAGAGCACGATGGGAGTCGAACACCGGGGAGCTGTTTTTT.

The chain couples TRBV2 to TRBJ2-3; TRBD2 matches 8 bases. This CDR3 region has 16 residues. CDR1 is SNHLY, CDR2 FYNNEI, per germline. Trimming took 5 bases from V and 1 from J; bases not matched to a gene: 8. This CDR3 reads CASSSLGGGGTDTQYF. CDR3 bases: TGTGCCAGCAGTTCCCTCGGGGGGGGGGGCACAGATACGCAGTATTTT.

J is TRBJ2-5 and V is TRBV28; TRBD2 matches at 8 bases. CDR3 size: 14 residues. V shed 5 bases, J shed 5 bases, and the junction held 7 bases outside the gene matches. Per germline, CDR1 MDHEN and CDR2 SYDVKM. This CDR3 reads CASSTPGLDETQYF. The CDR3, as DNA: TGTGCCAGCAGTACCCCGGGACTAGACGAGACCCAGTACTTC.

This clonotype was counted a few times. The chain is built from TRBV27 and TRBJ1-2, with no clear D. The CDR3 has 11 amino acids. The ends were cut back, 6 bases at V and 2 bases at J, with 4 bases in the middle. The germline V gene has CDR1 MNHEY and CDR2 SMNVEV (reference sequence). The CDR3 DNA sequence: TGTGCCAGCAGGGACAACTATGGCTACACCTTC. Its protein product is CASRDNYGYTF.

This clonotype was counted once. The chain is built from TRBV20-1 and TRBJ2-7; D unclear. The length of the CDR3 is 14 residues. Deletions cut 2 bases from V and 0 bases from J, with 11 bases between. CDR1 DFQATT and CDR2 SNEGSKA come from the germline V gene (reference sequence). In DNA, the CDR3 is TGCAGTGCTAGACCCTCCAAGAGCTCCTACGAGCAGTACTTC. This sequence encodes CSARPSKSSYEQYF.

There are a few counts of this clonotype. As DNA, the CDR3 is TGTGCCAGCAGCTTTTACAATGAGCAGTTCTTC. Its protein product is CASSFYNEQFF. The genes are TRBV7-2 and TRBJ2-1; D remains unclear. V lost 3 bases and J 4 bases, leaving 1 base between the germline ends. Germline V gene sequence: CDR1 SGHTA, CDR2 FQGNSA. The CDR3 sequence is 11 residues long.

This rearrangement joins TRBV28 to TRBJ1-2; tentative D call: TRBD1 (5 bases). The V gene's germline CDR1 is MDHEN and CDR2 SYDVKM. This CDR3 has 15 amino acids. Trimming cost V 2 bases and J 4 bases, with 14 bases left between them. CDR3 residues: CASSLGGVVGYGYTF. CDR3 DNA sequence: TGTGCCAGCAGTTTAGGGGGGGTGGTAGGCTATGGCTACACCTTC.

This clonotype has just a few counts. V gene TRBV6-1 combines with J gene TRBJ2-5; 8 bases are shared with TRBD1. Germline V gene lookup returns CDR1 MNHNS and CDR2 SASEGT. The CDR3 contains 15 residues. V lost 4 bases and J lost 2; bases outside the gene matches: 6. Here the CDR3 DNA reads TGTGCCAGCAGTGGACCGGGACAGGCACAAGAGACCCAGTACTTC. Amino acids: CASSGPGQAQETQYF.

This clonotype turned up a few times. The chain employs TRBV28 and TRBJ1-3; D remains ambiguous. The CDR3 covers 13 residues. Trimming cost V 6 bases and J 5 bases, with 11 bases left between them. The germline V gene has CDR1 MDHEN and CDR2 SYDVKM. The CDR3 nucleotides read TGTGCCAGCAGCGGGCAAGCCAGAAACACCATATATTTT. It specifies CASSGQARNTIYF.

This clonotype was detected a few times. The chain employs TRBV7-9 and TRBJ1-5; D uncertain. Germline CDR1 SEHNR, CDR2 FQNEAQ (reference sequence). This CDR3 contains 14 residues. The V end was cut by 1 base, the J end by 7 bases, with 11 bases between. CDR3 nucleotide sequence: TGTGCCAGCAGCTTAGGAGGTGGGAGGCAGCCCCAGCATTTT. It encodes CASSLGGGRQPQHF.

This clonotype has only a few counts. V gene TRBV5-1 combines with J gene TRBJ1-2; a weak D match, TRBD1 (5 bases). V dropped 4 bases and J dropped 4 bases, with 14 bases sitting between them. CDR1 and CDR2 (germline): SGHRS, YFSETQ. This CDR3 region has 14 residues. The DNA for the CDR3 is TGCGCCAGCAGCCAGACAGAGGAGGGCTATGGCTACACCTTC. The encoded protein is CASSQTEEGYGYTF.

This clonotype was counted only a few times. The J gene is TRBJ2-2, the V gene TRBV7-6; a weak D match, TRBD2 (6 bases). Trimming stripped 2 bases from V and 4 bases from J, with 23 bases between. The CDR3 is made up of 19 amino acids. Germline V gene data show CDR1 as SGHVS and CDR2 as FNYEAQ. The chain's CDR3 is CASSLSRSGYTGGTGELFF. The DNA for the CDR3 is TGTGCCAGCAGCTTAAGCCGGAGCGGGTATACCGGGGGCACCGGGGAGCTGTTTTTT.